The clone carrying this T cell receptor beta chain has just a few counts. The sample originates from a study of patients and donors after allogeneic stem cell transplantation. This CDR3 contains 15 residues. Germline V lookup: CDR1 DFQATT, CDR2 SNEGSKA (reference sequence). The ends lost 5 bases at V and 4 bases at J; junction bases unmatched: 12. A single record per CDR3 protein comes from TCRdb applying MiXCR to the RT-PCR reads. The table lists about a million distinct CDR3 sequences, more than 15% of them singletons, with 5% to 6.5% in the top ten. Sequencing was done on a sample of blood, either unsorted or a sorted T cell fraction (not recorded which). The TCR sequence derives from a human donor who was either an allogeneic HSCT recipient or a stem cell or donor lymphocyte infusion donor (not recorded which). It is not recorded whose cells these are; they may come from a transplant donor. The V call is TRBV20-1, the J call TRBJ1-2; 8 bases line up with TRBD1. This chain's CDR3 is CSAEDRDVFGYGYTF. The CDR3, as DNA: TGCAGTGCTGAGGACAGGGATGTTTTCGGCTATGGCTACACCTTC.